This is a list of T cell receptor beta chains from one sample in a study of CD8+ T cells in alopecia areata. The repertoire was sequenced with immunoSEQ multiplex PCR; TCRdb's copy has only in-frame clones and lacks some. The table records more than 85,000 clones, 60% to 75% of them present only once. This specimen consisted of CD8+ T cells sorted from blood, obtained at week 4, from a patient treated with tofacitinib. The receptors come from a human donor with alopecia areata. Each CDR3 is given with its conserved first and last residue. The D gene is left open where the match is weak.

d_call	v_call	j_call	cdr3_aa
TRBD1	TRBV27	TRBJ2-7	CASSFGQGFEQYF
NA	TRBV4-3	TRBJ2-5	CASSTRDQEQTQYF
TRBD2	TRBV2	TRBJ2-1	CASSPRGARNEQFF
NA	TRBV7-9	TRBJ1-5	CASSLGGQPQHF
NA	TRBV30	TRBJ1-2	CAWSVLLGEHYGYTF
TRBD2	TRBV5-1	TRBJ2-6	CASSSGLAGTYSGANVLTF
NA	TRBV29-1	TRBJ2-7	CSVAQGLDEQYF
NA	TRBV7-9	TRBJ1-3	CASSTGRSSGNTIYF
TRBD2	TRBV6-5	TRBJ2-1	CASSYSIGGRGNEQFF
NA	TRBV6-5	TRBJ2-7	CASSYFSTMNSEQYF
TRBD2	TRBV13	TRBJ2-3	CASSRGGGAWGDTQYF
TRBD2	TRBV2	TRBJ2-5	CASSVGTSGSQETQYF
TRBD2	TRBV5-4	TRBJ2-1	CASSLAGGINEQFF
NA	TRBV29-1	TRBJ2-1	CSVEMSNEQFF
NA	TRBV19	TRBJ1-1	CASMFRLNTEAFF
TRBD2	TRBV10-3	TRBJ2-3	CASTTSAPSDTQYF
NA	TRBV4-1	TRBJ1-1	CASSQIGGREGTEAFF
TRBD1	TRBV5-1	TRBJ2-7	CASSPGTGGYEQYF
NA	TRBV6-4	TRBJ2-2	CASSDSSGSSNTGELFF
TRBD1	TRBV30	TRBJ2-1	CAWTDRVNEQFF
NA	TRBV15	TRBJ1-1	CATSGEQGFSLF
NA	TRBV29-1	TRBJ2-7	CSVRDTFYEQYF
TRBD2	TRBV9	TRBJ2-1	CASSSGAGYNEQFF
TRBD1	TRBV7-2	TRBJ1-1	CASFQSGTGDTEAFF
TRBD2	TRBV27	TRBJ2-1	CASTLAGVYNEQFF
TRBD2	TRBV29-1	TRBJ2-3	CSVEDSGLAGGRRTDTQYF
NA	TRBV4-3	TRBJ1-1	CASSENREGNTEAFF
TRBD2	TRBV30	TRBJ2-1	CACRLAGANEQFF
NA	TRBV19	TRBJ1-5	CASSILPGQNQPQHF
NA	TRBV4-1	TRBJ2-5	CASSQVDGETQYF
NA	TRBV28	TRBJ1-5	CASSPSWQGRGQPQHF
NA	TRBV10-3	TRBJ2-5	CAISGGIQGNQETQYF
TRBD2	TRBV27	TRBJ2-3	CASRLAGADTQYF
TRBD1	TRBV19	TRBJ1-1	CASSSSKTTGYPNTEAFF
TRBD1	TRBV20-1	TRBJ1-2	CRSRGHYGYTF
NA	TRBV4-1	TRBJ2-7	CASSQDVNSYEQYF